The 16 T cell receptor beta chains below come from one sample, sequenced in a study of CD8 T cells in ankylosing spondylitis. From the 5' RACE reads, TCRdb called clonotypes with MiXCR, one entry per CDR3 protein. The sample records 300,000 to 400,000 distinct CDR3 sequences, 11% being singletons. The specimen sequenced was blood, either unsorted or a sorted T cell fraction (not recorded which). Receptors were obtained from a female donor with ankylosing spondylitis or in good health (not recorded which).

This clonotype was seen only a few times. V is TRBV5-1 and J is TRBJ2-3, with 8 nucleotides matching TRBD1. The CDR3 length is 19 residues. The germline V gene has CDR1 SGHRS and CDR2 YFSETQ. V was clipped by 5 bases and J by 0 bases; unmatched bases: 17. CDR3 sequence reads: CASSRAGGYSRVSTDTQYF. Here the CDR3 DNA reads TGCGCCAGCAGTAGGGCAGGGGGCTACTCGAGGGTGAGCACAGATACGCAGTATTTT.

This clonotype was picked up a small number of times. The rearrangement links TRBV12-5 to TRBJ2-1, with 9 bases aligning to TRBD2. V was pared by 5 bases and J by 8 bases, with 7 bases of the junction left unmatched. Germline CDR1 reads LGHNT; CDR2 reads FRNRAP. The length of the CDR3 is 14 residues. CDR3 residues: CASGPGGGAHEQFF. The CDR3 region has the DNA TGTGCTAGTGGTCCTGGCGGGGGGGCCCATGAGCAGTTCTTC.

Concerning this clonotype: A clone one base away is much larger, so this may be a read error. The chain carries TRBV5-1 and TRBJ2-1; 8 bases are a match to TRBD1. CDR1 SGHRS and CDR2 YFSETQ come from the germline V gene. The CDR3 totals 15 residues. The chain's CDR3 is CAGSPGQASYNEQFF. The CDR3 DNA is TGCGCCGGCAGCCCGGGACAGGCCTCCTACAATGAGCAGTTCTTC.

This rearrangement joins TRBV3-1 to TRBJ2-1; D is unresolved. V was pared by 4 bases and J by 4 bases, with 8 bases between. This CDR3 is built from 13 residues. The germline V gene encodes CDR1 LGHDT and CDR2 YNNKEL (reference sequence). CDR3 in amino acids: CASSPPPYNEQFF. CDR3 sequence (DNA): TGTGCCAGCAGCCCTCCCCCATACAATGAGCAGTTCTTC.

About this clonotype itself: Being one base from a much bigger clone, this may be a read error. This chain uses TRBV7-9 with TRBJ1-2; no reliable D call. Per the germline V gene, CDR1 is SEHNR and CDR2 is FQNEAQ (reference sequence). This CDR3 comprises 13 residues. The CDR3 region is CASSRATNYGYSF. CDR3 bases: TGTGCCAGCAGCCGAGCAACGAACTATGGCTACTCCTTC.

Ten or more counts support this clonotype. V gene TRBV7-6 combines with J gene TRBJ2-3, with a weak D call TRBD2 (6 bases). Trimming took off 1 base at V and 6 bases at J, with 14 bases between the two ends. The length of the CDR3 is 15 residues. Germline assignment: CDR1 SGHVS and CDR2 FNYEAQ. CDR3 protein: CASSLDLLARDTQYF. The CDR3 nucleotides read TGTGCCAGCAGCTTAGACCTACTAGCTCGCGATACGCAGTATTTT.

In this sample, this clonotype turned up many times. This chain joins TRBV2 and TRBJ2-1; tentative D call: TRBD1 (5 bases). Trimming stripped 3 bases from V and 3 bases from J, with 12 bases between. The V gene's germline CDR1 is SNHLY and CDR2 FYNNEI. The CDR3 is 15 residues long. The CDR3 region is CASSDSGYGYNEQFF. CDR3 coding DNA: TGTGCCAGCAGTGACTCAGGGTACGGCTACAATGAGCAGTTCTTC.

This clonotype was recorded a few times. J is TRBJ2-5 and V is TRBV20-1, with 9 bases matching TRBD1. Per germline, CDR1 DFQATT and CDR2 SNEGSKA (reference sequence). This CDR3 region has 14 residues. V lost 2 bases and J lost 5; bases outside the gene matches: 6. CDR3: CSARSGQGRETQYF. CDR3 bases: TGCAGTGCTAGATCTGGACAGGGGCGGGAGACCCAGTACTTC.

This clonotype has a count of ten or more. The CDR3 DNA reads TGCAGCGTTGACGGGGGGGAGAGTCCGATTTACGAGCAGTACTTC. It yields the protein CSVDGGESPIYEQYF. The chain uses TRBV29-1 and TRBJ2-7; 8 bases map to TRBD2. The CDR3 covers 15 residues. Germline trimming cut 3 bases from V and 4 bases from J; bases unmatched to any gene: 11. Germline CDR1 reads SQVTM; CDR2 reads ANQGSEA.

This clonotype was recorded at least ten times. This chain links TRBV18 with TRBJ2-3; D uncertain. The CDR3 totals 13 residues. Germline V gene lookup returns CDR1 KGHSH and CDR2 LQKENI. V lost 6 bases and J lost 4, with 11 bases in between. CDR3 coding DNA: TGTGCCAGCTCCGCCCTTGGAGCAGATACGCAGTATTTT. Translated: CASSALGADTQYF.

There are many counts of this clonotype. This chain uses TRBV20-1 with TRBJ2-6, with TRBD1 identical over 7 bases. J lost 0 bases, V lost 1 base, and 9 bases had no gene match. The CDR3 extends over 18 amino acids. Germline V gene lookup returns CDR1 DFQATT and CDR2 SNEGSKA (reference sequence). The CDR3 DNA is TGCAGTGCTAGAGCCCCAGGGGACAGAACCTCTGGGGCCAACGTCCTGACTTTC. Translation gives CSARAPGDRTSGANVLTF.

The chain recombines TRBV7-3 with TRBJ2-7; 8 nucleotides line up with TRBD2. The CDR3 sequence is 14 residues long. CDR1 and CDR2 from the germline V gene are SGHTA and FQGTGA. Losses at the gene ends were 6 bases for V and 0 bases for J; bases not matched to a gene: 4. CDR3 DNA: TGTGCCAGCAGGTTAGCGGGGAACTCCTACGAGCAGTACTTC. Protein product: CASRLAGNSYEQYF. Based on the CDR3 plus reference TRBV7-3 and TRBJ2-7, the full variable domain is GAGVSQTPSNKVTEKGKYVELRCDPISGHTALYWYRQSLGQGPEFLIYFQGTGAADDSGLPNDRFFAVRPEGSVSTLKIQRTERGDSAVYLCASRLAGNSYEQYFGPGTRLTVT.

Many counts were recorded for this clonotype. The genes are TRBV20-1 and TRBJ2-7, with D uncertain. With 2 bases removed from V and 5 bases from J, the gap between germline ends came to 10 bases. This CDR3 is 12 amino acids long. Per germline, CDR1 DFQATT and CDR2 SNEGSKA (reference sequence). CDR3 coding DNA: TGCAGTGCTAGACAACGTATGAACGAGCAGTACTTC. It is translated as CSARQRMNEQYF.

This clonotype was counted many times. The chain links TRBV20-1 to TRBJ2-7; tentatively, D is TRBD1 (5 bases). The germline V and J ends were trimmed by 2 bases and 2 bases, with 13 bases remaining between them. The CDR3 is made up of 14 amino acids. Germline lookup yields CDR1 DFQATT and CDR2 SNEGSKA (reference sequence). CDR3 sequence (DNA): TGCAGTGCTAGACCCAGGACATCTCCCTACGAGCAGTACTTC. Its protein product is CSARPRTSPYEQYF.

Ten or more counts support this clonotype. This chain links TRBV5-1 with TRBJ2-7, with D unresolved. The CDR3 sequence is 14 residues long. V was clipped by 1 base and J by 0 bases, with 8 bases between them. CDR1 is SGHRS and CDR2 is YFSETQ in the germline V gene. The chain's CDR3 is CASSLRTDSYEQYF. CDR3 DNA: TGCGCCAGCAGCTTGAGGACGGACTCCTACGAGCAGTACTTC. The whole variable domain, filled in from reference TRBV5-1 and TRBJ2-7, reads KAGVTQTPRYLIKTRGQQVTLSCSPISGHRSVSWYQQTPGQGLQFLFEYFSETQRNKGNFPGRFSGRQFSNSRSEMNVSTLELGDSALYLCASSLRTDSYEQYFGPGTRLTVT.

This clonotype was observed a few times. V gene TRBV11-2 combines with J gene TRBJ2-1; 13 bases line up with TRBD2. The CDR3 totals 19 residues. After removal of 3 bases from V and 0 bases from J, the junction contained 8 bases not matched to a gene. Germline V gene lookup returns CDR1 SGHAT and CDR2 FQNNGV. The DNA for the CDR3 is TGTGCCAGCAGCTTTCGCGGGACTAGCGGGGCCTACTCCTACAATGAGCAGTTCTTC. It specifies CASSFRGTSGAYSYNEQFF.